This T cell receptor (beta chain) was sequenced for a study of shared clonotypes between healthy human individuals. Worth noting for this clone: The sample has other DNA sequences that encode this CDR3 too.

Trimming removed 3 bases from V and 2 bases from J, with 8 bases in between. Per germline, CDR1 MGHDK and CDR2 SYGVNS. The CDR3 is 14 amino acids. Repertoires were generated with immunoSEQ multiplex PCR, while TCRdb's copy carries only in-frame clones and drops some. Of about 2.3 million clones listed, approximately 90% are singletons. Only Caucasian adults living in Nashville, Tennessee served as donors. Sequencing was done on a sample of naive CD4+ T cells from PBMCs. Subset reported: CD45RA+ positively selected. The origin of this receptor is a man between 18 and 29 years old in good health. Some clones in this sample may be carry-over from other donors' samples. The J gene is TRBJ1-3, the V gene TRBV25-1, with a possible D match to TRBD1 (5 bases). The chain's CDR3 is CASSEGTAGNTIYF. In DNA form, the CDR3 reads TGTGCCAGCAGTGAGGGGACTGCTGGAAACACCATATATTTT.